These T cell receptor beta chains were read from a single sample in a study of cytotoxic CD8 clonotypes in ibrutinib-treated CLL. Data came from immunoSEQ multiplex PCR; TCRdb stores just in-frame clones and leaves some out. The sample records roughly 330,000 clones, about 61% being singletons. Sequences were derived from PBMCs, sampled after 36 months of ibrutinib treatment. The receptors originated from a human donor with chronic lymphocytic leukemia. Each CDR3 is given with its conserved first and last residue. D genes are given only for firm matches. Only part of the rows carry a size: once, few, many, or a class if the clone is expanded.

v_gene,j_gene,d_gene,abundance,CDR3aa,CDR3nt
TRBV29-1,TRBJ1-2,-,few,CSVGTSLINYGYTF,TGCAGCGTTGGAACAAGCCTTATTAACTATGGCTACACCTTC
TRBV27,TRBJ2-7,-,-,CASMIGHPYEQYF,TGTGCCAGCATGATCGGACACCCCTACGAGCAGTACTTC
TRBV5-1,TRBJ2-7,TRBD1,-,CASSLVGNAAGTGVYEQYF,TGCGCCAGCAGCTTGGTGGGGAATGCTGCCGGGACAGGGGTGTACGAGCAGTACTTC
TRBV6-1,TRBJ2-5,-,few,CASSELQGYETQYF,TGTGCCAGCAGTGAACTCCAGGGGTACGAGACCCAGTACTTC
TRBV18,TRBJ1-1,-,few,CASSSLGGRNEAFF,TGTGCCAGCTCATCCCTGGGAGGGAGGAATGAAGCTTTCTTT
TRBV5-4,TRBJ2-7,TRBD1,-,CASRLQGGEQYF,TGTGCCAGCAGATTACAGGGGGGAGAGCAGTACTTC
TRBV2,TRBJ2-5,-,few,CASRKDGQETQYF,TGTGCCAGCAGGAAGGACGGACAAGAGACCCAGTACTTC
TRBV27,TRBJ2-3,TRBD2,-,CASSRLAGGPTDTQYF,TGTGCCAGCAGTCGACTAGCGGGAGGGCCCACAGATACGCAGTATTTT
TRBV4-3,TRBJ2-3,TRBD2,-,CASSLRRGRSKFSTDTQYF,TGCGCCAGCAGCCTACGGCGCGGGAGGTCGAAGTTTAGCACAGATACGCAGTATTTT
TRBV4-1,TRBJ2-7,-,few,CASSQEPRPIYEQYF,TGCGCCAGCAGCCAAGAACCTAGACCCATCTACGAGCAGTACTTC
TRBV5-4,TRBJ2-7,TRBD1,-,CASSLGQGPLYEQYF,TGTGCCAGCAGCTTAGGACAGGGCCCACTCTACGAGCAGTACTTC
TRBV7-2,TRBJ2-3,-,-,CASSLVGRVSDTQYF,TGTGCCAGCAGCTTAGTAGGCCGGGTTTCAGATACGCAGTATTTT
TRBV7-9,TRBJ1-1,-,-,CASSRVGTHTEAFF,TGTGCCAGCAGCCGAGTTGGAACACACACTGAAGCTTTCTTT
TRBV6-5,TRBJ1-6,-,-,CASSPGRNSPLHF,TGTGCCAGCAGCCCAGGGCGGAATTCACCCCTCCACTTT
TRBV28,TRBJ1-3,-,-,CASSRTDEYFSGNTIYF,TGTGCCAGCAGTCGAACAGATGAGTACTTCTCTGGAAACACCATATATTTT
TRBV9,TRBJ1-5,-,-,CASSVGSNQPQHF,TGTGCCAGCAGCGTAGGAAGCAATCAGCCCCAGCATTTT
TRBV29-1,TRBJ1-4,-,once,CSVEARADNEKLFF,TGCAGCGTTGAAGCCAGGGCTGATAATGAAAAACTGTTTTTT
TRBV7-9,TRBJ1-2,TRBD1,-,CAKDRVEGYTF,TGTGCCAAAGACAGGGTGGAAGGCTACACCTTC
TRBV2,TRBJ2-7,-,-,CASSEMVVAYEQYF,TGTGCCAGCAGTGAAATGGTTGTTGCCTACGAGCAGTACTTC
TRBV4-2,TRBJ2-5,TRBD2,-,CASSQGVWRRGGLETQYF,TGTGCCAGCAGCCAAGGAGTTTGGCGGCGGGGGGGCCTCGAGACCCAGTACTTC
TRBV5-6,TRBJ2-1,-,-,CASSLGGQGHYNEQFF,TGTGCCAGCAGCTTGGGAGGGCAGGGGCACTACAATGAGCAGTTCTTC
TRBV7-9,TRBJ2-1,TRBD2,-,CASSHSGEQNEQFF,TGTGCCAGCAGCCACAGCGGGGAGCAAAATGAGCAGTTCTTC
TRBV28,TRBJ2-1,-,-,CASRVPGRNEQFF,TGTGCCAGCAGGGTTCCCGGAAGGAATGAGCAGTTCTTC
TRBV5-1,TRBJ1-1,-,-,CASSSEDHSDTEAFF,TGCGCCAGCAGCTCGGAAGACCACAGTGACACTGAAGCTTTCTTT
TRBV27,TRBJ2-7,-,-,CASSLSGGSYEQYF,TGTGCCAGCAGTTTATCGGGCGGATCCTACGAGCAGTACTTC
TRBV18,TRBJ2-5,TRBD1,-,CASSPGQWETQYF,TGTGCCAGCTCACCGGGACAGTGGGAGACCCAGTACTTC
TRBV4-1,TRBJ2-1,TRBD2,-,CASRVGGSLYEQFF,TGCGCCTCACGGGTGGGCGGGAGCCTATATGAGCAGTTCTTC
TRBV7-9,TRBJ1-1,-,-,CASSPFIVSEAFF,TGTGCCAGCAGCCCCTTTATCGTCAGTGAAGCTTTCTTT
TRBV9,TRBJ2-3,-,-,CASSVAGVTDTQYF,TGTGCCAGCAGCGTAGCGGGGGTCACAGATACGCAGTATTTT
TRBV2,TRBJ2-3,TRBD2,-,CASSGALAVEADTQYF,TGTGCCAGCAGTGGCGCACTAGCGGTTGAGGCAGATACGCAGTATTTT
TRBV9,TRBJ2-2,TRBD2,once,CASSVTASGRWAEAGELFF,TGTGCCAGCAGCGTGACGGCTAGCGGGAGGTGGGCGGAGGCCGGGGAGCTGTTTTTT
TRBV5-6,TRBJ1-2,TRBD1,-,CASSLDTGTGRYYGYTF,TGTGCCAGCAGCTTGGATACCGGGACAGGGAGGTACTATGGCTACACCTTC
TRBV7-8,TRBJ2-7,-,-,CASSQAPEQYF,TGTGCCAGCAGCCAAGCCCCCGAGCAGTACTTC
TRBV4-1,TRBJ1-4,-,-,CASSQSGGLRSTNEKLFF,TGCGCCAGCAGCCAATCGGGGGGGCTGAGATCAACTAATGAAAAACTGTTTTTT
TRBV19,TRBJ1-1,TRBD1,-,CASNPSQGATTEAFF,TGTGCCAGTAATCCGAGTCAGGGGGCGACCACTGAAGCTTTCTTT
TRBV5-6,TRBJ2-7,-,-,CASSRQLLEQYF,TGTGCCAGCAGCCGTCAGCTCCTCGAGCAGTACTTC
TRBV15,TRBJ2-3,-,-,CATSRDQGPDTQYF,TGTGCCACCAGCAGAGACCAAGGACCAGATACGCAGTATTTT
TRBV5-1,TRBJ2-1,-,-,CASSLSLFDNEQFF,TGCGCCAGCAGCCTGAGCCTTTTTGACAATGAGCAGTTCTTC
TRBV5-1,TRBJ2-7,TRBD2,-,CASSLDLRTSHYEQYF,TGCGCCAGCAGCTTGGACCTTAGGACTAGCCACTACGAGCAGTACTTC
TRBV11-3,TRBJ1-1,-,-,CASSPRTGEAFF,TGTGCCAGCAGCCCTCGGACGGGTGAAGCTTTCTTT
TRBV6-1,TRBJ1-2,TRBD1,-,CASSSTGTGYGYTF,TGTGCCAGCAGTTCGACAGGGACGGGTTATGGCTACACCTTC
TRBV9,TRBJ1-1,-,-,CASSVVGGRNTEAFF,TGTGCCAGCAGCGTAGTCGGGGGCAGGAACACTGAAGCTTTCTTT
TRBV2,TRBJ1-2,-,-,CATFRVYGYTF,TGTGCCACCTTCAGGGTCTATGGCTACACCTTC
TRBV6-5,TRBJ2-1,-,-,CASSYSIWGNEQFF,TGTGCCAGCAGTTACTCGATATGGGGTAATGAGCAGTTCTTC
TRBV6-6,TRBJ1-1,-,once,CASRNIPENTEAFF,TGTGCCAGCAGAAACATACCGGAGAACACTGAAGCTTTCTTT
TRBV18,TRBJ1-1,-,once,CASSLDGVTEAFF,TGTGCCAGCTCACTCGATGGGGTCACTGAAGCTTTCTTT
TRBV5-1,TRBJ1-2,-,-,CASSLAEGLINYGYTF,TGCGCCAGCAGCTTGGCAGAGGGGCTCATTAACTATGGCTACACCTTC
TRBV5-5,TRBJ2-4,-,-,CASSLAGVASMAKNIQYF,TGTGCCAGCAGCTTGGCTGGGGTGGCGTCCATGGCCAAAAACATTCAGTACTTC
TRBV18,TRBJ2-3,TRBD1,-,CASSPRQGASTDTQYF,TGTGCCAGCTCACCGAGACAGGGTGCTAGCACAGATACGCAGTATTTT
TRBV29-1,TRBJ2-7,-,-,CSVPGTSYEQYF,TGCAGCGTTCCGGGCACGTCCTACGAGCAGTACTTC
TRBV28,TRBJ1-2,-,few,CASSTRQHTFRGYGYTF,TGTGCCAGCAGTACAAGACAGCACACTTTTCGGGGCTATGGCTACACCTTC
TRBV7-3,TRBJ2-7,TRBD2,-,CASSSSGRIGEQYF,TGTGCCAGCAGCTCTAGCGGGAGGATAGGCGAGCAGTACTTC
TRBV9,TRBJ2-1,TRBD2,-,CASSRSSGGNEQFF,TGTGCCAGCAGCAGAAGCTCCGGGGGGAATGAGCAGTTCTTC